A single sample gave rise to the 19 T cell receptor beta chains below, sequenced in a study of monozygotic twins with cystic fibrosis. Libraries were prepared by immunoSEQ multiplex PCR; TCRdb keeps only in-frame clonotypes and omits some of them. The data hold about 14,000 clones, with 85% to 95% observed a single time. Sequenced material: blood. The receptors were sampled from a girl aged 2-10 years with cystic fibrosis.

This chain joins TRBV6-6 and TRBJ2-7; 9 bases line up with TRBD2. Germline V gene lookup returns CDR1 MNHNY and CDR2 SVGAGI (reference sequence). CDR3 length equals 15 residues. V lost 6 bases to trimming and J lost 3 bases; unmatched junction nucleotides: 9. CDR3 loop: CASSHDETSGYEQYF. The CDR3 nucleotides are TGTGCCAGCAGCCACGACGAGACTAGCGGCTACGAGCAGTACTTC.

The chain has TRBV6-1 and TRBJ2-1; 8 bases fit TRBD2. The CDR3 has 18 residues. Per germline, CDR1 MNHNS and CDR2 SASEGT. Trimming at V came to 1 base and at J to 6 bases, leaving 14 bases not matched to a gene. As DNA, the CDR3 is TGTGCCAGCAGTGAAGTATGGGGGGGGACTAGGGCGTCCAATGAGCAGTTCTTC. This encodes CASSEVWGGTRASNEQFF.

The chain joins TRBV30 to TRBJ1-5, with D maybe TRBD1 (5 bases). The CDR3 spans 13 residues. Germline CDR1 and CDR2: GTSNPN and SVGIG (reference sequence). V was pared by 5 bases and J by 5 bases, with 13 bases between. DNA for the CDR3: TGTGCCTGGGGATCCGGGACCTATCAGCCCCAGCATTTT. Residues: CAWGSGTYQPQHF.

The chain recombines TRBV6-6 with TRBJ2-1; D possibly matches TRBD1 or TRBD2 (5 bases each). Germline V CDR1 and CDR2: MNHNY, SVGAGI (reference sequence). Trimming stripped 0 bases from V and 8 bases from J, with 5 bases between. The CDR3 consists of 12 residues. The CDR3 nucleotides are TGTGCCAGCAGTTACTCGGGGGATGAGCAGTTCTTC. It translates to CASSYSGDEQFF.

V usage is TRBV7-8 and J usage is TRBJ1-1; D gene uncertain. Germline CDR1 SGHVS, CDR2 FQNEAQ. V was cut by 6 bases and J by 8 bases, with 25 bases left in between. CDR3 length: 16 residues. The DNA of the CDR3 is TGTGCCAGCAGTCAACTATTCCTTATATCCCCATCCGAAGCTTTCTTT. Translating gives CASSQLFLISPSEAFF.

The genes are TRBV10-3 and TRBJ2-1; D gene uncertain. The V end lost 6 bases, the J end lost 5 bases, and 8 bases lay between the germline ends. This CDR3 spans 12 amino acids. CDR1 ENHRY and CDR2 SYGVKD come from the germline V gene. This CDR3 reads CAISDLNNEQFF. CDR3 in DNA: TGTGCCATCAGCGACTTGAACAATGAGCAGTTCTTC.

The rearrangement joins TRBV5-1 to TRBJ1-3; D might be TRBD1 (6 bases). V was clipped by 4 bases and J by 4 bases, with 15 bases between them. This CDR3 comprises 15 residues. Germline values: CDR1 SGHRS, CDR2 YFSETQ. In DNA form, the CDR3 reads TGCGCCAGCAGCCGTCTTGGGGGCGAAGGAAACACCATATATTTT. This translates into CASSRLGGEGNTIYF. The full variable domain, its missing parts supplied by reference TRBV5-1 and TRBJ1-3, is KAGVTQTPRYLIKTRGQQVTLSCSPISGHRSVSWYQQTPGQGLQFLFEYFSETQRNKGNFPGRFSGRQFSNSRSEMNVSTLELGDSALYLCASSRLGGEGNTIYFGEGSWLTVV.

CDR3 sequence: CSADISEEQYF. CDR3 coding DNA: TGCAGTGCGGACATCTCTGAAGAGCAGTACTTC. V and J are TRBV20-1 and TRBJ2-7; D possibly corresponds to TRBD1 (5 bases). V was cut by 6 bases and J by 7 bases, with 13 bases left in between. The CDR3 consists of 11 residues. Germline loops: CDR1 DFQATT, CDR2 SNEGSKA (reference sequence).

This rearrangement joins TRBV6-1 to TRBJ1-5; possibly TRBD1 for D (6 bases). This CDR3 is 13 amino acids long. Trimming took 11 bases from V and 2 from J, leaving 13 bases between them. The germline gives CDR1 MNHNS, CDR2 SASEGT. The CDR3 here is CAGTRGGNQPQHF. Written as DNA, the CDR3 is TGTGCCGGGACAAGAGGGGGCAATCAGCCCCAGCATTTT.

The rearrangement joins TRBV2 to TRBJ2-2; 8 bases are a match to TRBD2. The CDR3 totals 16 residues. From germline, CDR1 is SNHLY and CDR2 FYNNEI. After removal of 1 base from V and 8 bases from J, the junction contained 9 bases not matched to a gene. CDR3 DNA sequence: TGTGCCAGCAGTGAAGGCGGGAGGCCTCTACCGGGGGAGCTGTTTTTT. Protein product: CASSEGGRPLPGELFF.

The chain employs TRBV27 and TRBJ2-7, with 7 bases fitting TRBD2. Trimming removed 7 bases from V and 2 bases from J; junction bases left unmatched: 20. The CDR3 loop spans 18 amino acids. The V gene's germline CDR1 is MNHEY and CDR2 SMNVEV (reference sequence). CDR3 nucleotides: TGTGCCAGCACCCGACGTTCCCGGACTAGTCGTAACCCCTACGAGCAGTACTTC. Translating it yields CASTRRSRTSRNPYEQYF.

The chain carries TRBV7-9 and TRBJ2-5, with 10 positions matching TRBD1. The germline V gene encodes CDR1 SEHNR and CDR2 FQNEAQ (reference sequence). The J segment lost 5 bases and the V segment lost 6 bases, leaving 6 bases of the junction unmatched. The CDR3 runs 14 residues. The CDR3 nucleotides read TGTGCCAGCAGAACCGACAGGGGGCTGGAGACCCAGTACTTC. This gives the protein CASRTDRGLETQYF.

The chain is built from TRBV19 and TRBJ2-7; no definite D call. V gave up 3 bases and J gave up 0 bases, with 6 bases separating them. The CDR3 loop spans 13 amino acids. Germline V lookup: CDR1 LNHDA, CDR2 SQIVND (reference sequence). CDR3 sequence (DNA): TGTGCCAGTAGTATCACCTTCTCCTACGAGCAGTACTTC. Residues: CASSITFSYEQYF.

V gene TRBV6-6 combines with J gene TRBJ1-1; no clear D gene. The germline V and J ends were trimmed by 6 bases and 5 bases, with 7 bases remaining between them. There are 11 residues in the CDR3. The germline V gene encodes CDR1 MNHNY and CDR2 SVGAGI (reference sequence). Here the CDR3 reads CASSSFTEAFF. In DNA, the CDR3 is TGTGCCAGCAGCTCCTTTACTGAAGCTTTCTTT.

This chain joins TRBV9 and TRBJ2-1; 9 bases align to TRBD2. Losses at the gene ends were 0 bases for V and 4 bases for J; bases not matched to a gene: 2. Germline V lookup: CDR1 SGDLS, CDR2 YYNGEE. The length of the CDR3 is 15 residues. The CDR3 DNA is TGTGCCAGCAGCGTAGATAGCGGGAGATACAATGAGCAGTTCTTC. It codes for CASSVDSGRYNEQFF.

The CDR3 here is CASSQGLAGAYNEQFF. CDR3 nucleotides: TGCGCCAGCAGCCAAGGGCTAGCGGGAGCCTACAATGAGCAGTTCTTC. The chain uses TRBV4-1 and TRBJ2-1; 10 nucleotides agree with TRBD2. Germline V gene data show CDR1 as MGHRA and CDR2 as YSYEKL. The CDR3 runs 16 residues. J gave up 2 bases and V 1 base, and 2 bases lay outside the gene matches.

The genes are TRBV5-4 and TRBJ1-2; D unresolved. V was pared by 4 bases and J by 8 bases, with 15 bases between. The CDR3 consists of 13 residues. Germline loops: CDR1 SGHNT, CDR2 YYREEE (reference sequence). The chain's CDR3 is CASSQPRAEGYTF. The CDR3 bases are TGTGCCAGCAGCCAGCCGAGGGCGGAAGGCTACACCTTC.

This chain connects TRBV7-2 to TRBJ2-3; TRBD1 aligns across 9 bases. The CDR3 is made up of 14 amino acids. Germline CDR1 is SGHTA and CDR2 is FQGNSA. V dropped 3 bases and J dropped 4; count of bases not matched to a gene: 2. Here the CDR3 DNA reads TGTGCCAGCAGCTTGACAGGGGGGGCAGATACGCAGTATTTT. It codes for CASSLTGGADTQYF.

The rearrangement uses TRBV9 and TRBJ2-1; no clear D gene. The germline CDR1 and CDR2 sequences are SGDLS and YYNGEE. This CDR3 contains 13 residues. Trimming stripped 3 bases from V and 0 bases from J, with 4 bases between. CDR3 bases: TGTGCCAGCAGCGGGAGCTCCTACAATGAGCAGTTCTTC. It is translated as CASSGSSYNEQFF.